This is a list of T cell receptor beta chains from one sample in a study of shared clonotypes between healthy human individuals. The repertoire was sequenced with immunoSEQ multiplex PCR; TCRdb's copy has only in-frame clones and lacks some. Among some 2,000,000 clones, about 95% were seen once, and the ten largest hold around 1.1%. The sequenced sample was naive CD8+ T cells sorted from blood. The receptors shown here come from a man between 18 and 35 years old in good health. The conserved cysteine and the conserved F or W are not part of the CDR3 here.

J: TRBJ2-1; V: TRBV6-5; CDR3: ASSYQRWWDEQF
J: TRBJ2-5; V: TRBV7-8; CDR3: ASSEGWNQETQY
J: TRBJ2-7; V: TRBV5-1; CDR3: ASSLGSGQNYEQY
J: TRBJ1-1; V: TRBV27; CDR3: ASSPNLDEEAF
J: TRBJ1-2; V: TRBV6-6; CDR3: ASSYSEGGAGGYT
J: TRBJ2-1; V: TRBV6-5; CDR3: ASSYSGESNEQF
J: TRBJ2-1; V: TRBV7-9; CDR3: ASSPPSEGDNEQF
J: TRBJ2-7; V: TRBV28; CDR3: ASSFRGIDEQY
J: TRBJ1-1; V: TRBV29-1; CDR3: SVMAENTEAF
J: TRBJ1-1; V: TRBV27; CDR3: ASSLSYNTEAF
J: TRBJ2-3; V: TRBV28; CDR3: ASSLPSGGALDTQY
J: TRBJ1-5; V: TRBV6-1; CDR3: ASSTHGQGNQPQH
J: TRBJ1-1; V: TRBV6-5; CDR3: ASSYEAQGTEAF
J: TRBJ1-1; V: TRBV6-1; CDR3: ASSELGGDTEAF
J: TRBJ2-7; V: TRBV7-9; CDR3: ASSPAGVSYEQY
J: TRBJ2-1; V: TRBV2; CDR3: ASSFRLAGGPINEQF
J: TRBJ2-7; V: TRBV28; CDR3: ASTPTGSSYEQY
J: TRBJ2-3; V: TRBV5-8; CDR3: ASSFLRGPSTDTQY
J: TRBJ2-7; V: TRBV4-1; CDR3: ASSLRTDYEQY
J: TRBJ1-1; V: TRBV7-8; CDR3: ASSLGAPTSGGTEAF
J: TRBJ2-7; V: TRBV5-1; CDR3: ASSFSGSSYEQY
J: TRBJ2-2; V: TRBV27; CDR3: ASSLNPNTGELF
J: TRBJ2-3; V: TRBV10-2; CDR3: ASSEGGGDTQY
J: TRBJ2-7; V: TRBV6-6; CDR3: ASSYHLGYEQY
J: TRBJ2-5; V: TRBV6-5; CDR3: ASSYTGDKTQY
J: TRBJ1-1; V: TRBV7-9; CDR3: ASSLSDGTEAF
J: TRBJ2-3; V: TRBV10-1; CDR3: ASSDLAGVSDTQY
J: TRBJ2-2; V: TRBV30; CDR3: AWSEGVAGELF
J: TRBJ1-4; V: TRBV14; CDR3: ASSQEGARTNEKLF
J: TRBJ2-3; V: TRBV6-1; CDR3: ASSEQEINTDTQY
J: TRBJ1-4; V: TRBV13; CDR3: ASSLDNIGEKLF
J: TRBJ2-1; V: TRBV10-2; CDR3: ASSEERRGRQF
J: TRBJ2-1; V: TRBV6-5; CDR3: ASSYGGFSGYNEQF
J: TRBJ2-3; V: TRBV28; CDR3: ASSFDPGGGADTQY
J: TRBJ1-6; V: TRBV6-5; CDR3: ASSRQQVRSSPLH
J: TRBJ2-2; V: TRBV5-6; CDR3: ASSRGTGELF